This entry is about one TCR beta chain. Its target is unknown. The PCR had 60 Vbeta and 13 Jbeta primers. Per the original data handling: Later work found 80 million to 85 million unique TCR beta chains, with 9 million to 13 million shared. The assay was immunoSEQ multiplex PCR, and TCRdb's table has in-frame clones only and misses some. V and J calls plus clone size are reproduced from that table; the DNA served to infer D and trimming. The data contain fewer than 150,000 clones, 75% to 85% of them singletons. The record originates from a study of cytomegalovirus exposure and HLA in healthy donors. The wider study: Of several hundred genotyped donors, around 80% grouped in the Caucasian-associated ancestry cluster. Study-level findings and limits: TCR beta sequences numbering some 17,000 were associated with HLA alleles at 0.05 false discovery rate in a later analysis.

The germline CDR1 and CDR2 sequences are MDHEN and SYDVKM. V lost 6 bases and J 13 bases, leaving 19 bases between the germline ends. The CDR3 runs to 13 residues. The V call is TRBV28, the J call TRBJ2-1, with D perhaps TRBD2 (5 bases). The specimen was PBMCs. The sequence was obtained from a middle-aged woman in good health and CMV-seropositive. The CDR3 sequence: CASSSGRWELQFF. The CDR3 DNA follows: TGTGCCAGCAGCTCCGGTAGGTGGGAGCTACAGTTCTTC. The entire variable domain, with the rest obtained from reference TRBV28 and TRBJ2-1, is as follows: DVKVTQSSRYLVKRTGEKVFLECVQDMDHENMFWYRQDPGLGLRLIYFSYDVKMKEKGDIPEGYSVSREKKERFSLILESASTNQTSMYLCASSSGRWELQFFGPGTRLTVL.